This note documents a single TCR beta chain sequence. Its specificity is unknown. Amplification used 60 Vbeta primers and 13 Jbeta primers. The method was immunoSEQ multiplex PCR; TCRdb's version includes in-frame clones alone and lacks a portion of them. The data show 95,000 to 100,000 clones, about 80% seen once. V lost 5 bases, J lost 5 bases, and 8 bases stayed unmatched. This CDR3 has 15 residues. The V gene's germline CDR1 is SNHLY and CDR2 FYNNEI. This sample was included in a study of cytomegalovirus exposure and HLA in healthy donors. The overall study: Unique TCRs numbering about 85 million, obtained from HLA-typed donors, made up an early data release. Study-level results: Cytomegalovirus-associated status was assigned to about 150 TCR beta chains.

The chain is built from TRBV2 and TRBJ2-1; 8 bases line up with TRBD1. The sequence was obtained from a man between 40 and 49 years old in good health and CMV-seronegative. What was sequenced was PBMCs. The CDR3 DNA reads TGTGCCAGCAGTTCGGACAGGGAGTTGGACAATGAGCAGTTCTTC. It yields the protein CASSSDRELDNEQFF.